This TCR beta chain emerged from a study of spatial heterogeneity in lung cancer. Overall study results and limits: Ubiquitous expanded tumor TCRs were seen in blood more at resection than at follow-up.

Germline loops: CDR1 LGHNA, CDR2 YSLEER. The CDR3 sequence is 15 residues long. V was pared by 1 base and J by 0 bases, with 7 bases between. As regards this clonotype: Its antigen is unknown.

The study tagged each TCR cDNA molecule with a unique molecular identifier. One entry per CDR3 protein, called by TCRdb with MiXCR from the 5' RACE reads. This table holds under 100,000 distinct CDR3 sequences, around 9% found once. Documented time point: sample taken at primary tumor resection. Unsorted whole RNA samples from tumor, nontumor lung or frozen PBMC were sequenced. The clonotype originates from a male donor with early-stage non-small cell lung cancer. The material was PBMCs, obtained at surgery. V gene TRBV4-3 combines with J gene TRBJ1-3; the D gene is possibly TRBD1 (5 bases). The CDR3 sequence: CASSQGRGSGNTIYF. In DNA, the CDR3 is TGCGCCAGCAGCCAAGGAAGGGGCTCTGGAAACACCATATATTTT.